The text below deals with one T cell receptor beta chain. These data originate in a study of patients and donors after allogeneic stem cell transplantation. TCRdb reanalysed the RT-PCR reads using MiXCR and keeps one entry per CDR3 protein. The sample consists of some 960,000 distinct CDR3 sequences, 18% of them appearing once. The CDR3 has 14 residues. Germline V gene data show CDR1 as LNHDA and CDR2 as SQIVND (reference sequence). Trimming removed 5 bases at V and 1 base at J, with 11 bases between. Sequenced: blood, either unsorted or a sorted T cell fraction (not recorded which). The receptor was derived from a human donor who was either an allogeneic HSCT recipient or a stem cell or donor lymphocyte infusion donor (not recorded which). It is not recorded whose cells these are; they may come from a transplant donor. This chain connects TRBV19 to TRBJ1-2, with a weak D call TRBD1 (6 bases). CDR3 protein: CASSEDSNNYGYTF. CDR3 nucleotide sequence: TGTGCCAGTAGTGAGGACAGTAATAACTATGGCTACACCTTC. Supplemented by reference TRBV19 and TRBJ1-2, the full variable domain reads DGGITQSPKYLFRKEGQNVTLSCEQNLNHDAMYWYRQDPGQGLRLIYYSQIVNDFQKGDIAEGYSVSREKKESFPLTVTSAQKNPTAFYLCASSEDSNNYGYTFGSGTRLTVV.